This T cell receptor beta chain was captured by sequencing in a study of T cells in Graves' hyperthyroidism and ophthalmopathy. Study-wide findings and caveats: A median about 6.5 months before onset, the model predicted ophthalmopathy. In the analysis, a 13 V-J model separated ophthalmopathy from stable hyperthyroidism.

Among the patients, aged 18 to 65, hyperthyroidism was newly diagnosed and had lasted under 2 months. The table lists this clonotype with a few counts. Its antigen is unidentified. RNA transcripts were the template for amplifying TCR beta CDR3 regions. An initial round of RT-PCR targeting the TCR CDR3 relied on the HTBI primer set. MiXCR, run by TCRdb on the multiplex PCR reads, gives a single entry per CDR3 protein. The sample holds around 620,000 distinct CDR3 sequences, around 16% seen once. Germline values: CDR1 MDHEN, CDR2 SYDVKM. Trimming removed 7 bases from V and 1 base from J, with 16 bases in between. The CDR3 runs 15 residues.

This chain links TRBV28 with TRBJ1-1; D is unresolved. The material sequenced was blood. This clonotype originated in a woman between 25 and 40 years old with Graves' hyperthyroidism. CDR3: CASTLLRLGNTEAFF. CDR3 bases: TGTGCCAGCACCTTATTGCGATTGGGGAACACTGAAGCTTTCTTT.